This TCR beta chain came from a study of OX40 agonist ivuxolimab in advanced cancers. About the full investigation: Ivuxolimab, which targeted the costimulatory receptor OX40 (CD134), was an agonistic, fully human IgG2 monoclonal antibody. Of the roughly 50 dose-escalation patients, hepatocellular carcinoma was present in some 19, melanoma in around 15, renal cell carcinoma in 9 and head and neck cancer in 9. In the dose-escalation cohort, around 80% of patients were male, and the mean age was roughly 56 years with a range of about 20 to 79. Partial responses occurred in three dose-escalation patients, of whom one had hepatocellular carcinoma and two had cutaneous melanoma. The paper covers the monotherapy dose-escalation part of the phase I ivuxolimab trial, which included N ≈ 57 patients. Intravenous ivuxolimab was administered to patients every 2 weeks at six dose levels: 0.01, 0.1, 0.3, 1.5, 3 and 10 mg/kg. The purpose of peripheral TCRbeta sequencing was to test whether ivuxolimab changed TCR sequence diversity and led to clonal T-cell expansion. Prior anti-PD-1, anti-PD-L1 or anti-CTLA-4 therapy was permitted, and checkpoint inhibitors had been received by roughly 42% of dose-escalation patients.

Results the study describes overall, beyond this receptor: At doses from 0.1 to 3.0 mg/kg, clonal expansion was seen in both CD4+ and CD8+ blood T cells between baseline and week 6. In the 0.1-3.0 mg/kg groups, partial responders had among the lowest normalized peripheral clonal expansion, particularly in CD8+ T cells. The antigen specificity of the peripheral T cells that underwent clonal expansion was not determined. Low levels of normalized T-cell clonal expansion were also seen in some nonresponding patients. After ivuxolimab, expanded clones were on average more numerous among CD8+ T cells than among CD4+ T cells.

Note on this clone: This clone's antigen is unknown. No base quality information exists; no much larger clone differs at one position.

Patients with a history of autoimmune disease or receiving systemic immunosuppression were excluded from the trial. Peripheral blood for TCR sequencing was collected from all dose cohorts at baseline, on cycle 4 day 1, and on cycle 7 day 1. The samples were taken from a phase I, first-in-human, multicenter, open-label dose-escalation trial of ivuxolimab. Adults with locally advanced or metastatic head and neck squamous cell, hepatocellular, melanoma or renal cell carcinoma were enrolled in the trial. Before TCR sequencing, CD4+ T cells and CD8+ T cells from peripheral blood were sorted into separate populations. CDR1 and CDR2, looked up from the germline V gene (reference sequence), are MNHNY and SVGAGI. The junction shows trimming of 5 bases on V and 5 bases on J, and the gene matches do not reach 7 bases of it. Its CDR3 holds 15 amino acids, cysteine through phenylalanine. Only the CDR3 portion is preserved as DNA: 45 bases, with reading frame beginning at the first base.

For sequencing of the TCRbeta CDR3 region, genomic DNA was extracted from the sorted cells. The immunoSEQ Assay was used for sequencing of TCRbeta CDR3 regions. The source is immuneACCESS, and TCRdb retained only in-frame sequences with V and J called. Part of the clones is not carried over; for the studies checked, unresolved V genes explain less than half of this, and the remainder is unexplained. For this sample the table gives fewer than 100,000 clones, of which 87% were detected only once. The leading ten clones occupy 0.5% to 0.55% of the sample. The material sequenced was CD4+ or CD8+ T cells sorted from blood, taken in a trial of the OX40 agonist ivuxolimab. This receptor was identified in an adult with an advanced solid tumor such as melanoma, head and neck, liver or kidney cancer. The sequence links TRBV6-6 to TRBJ2-2; 8 nucleotides in the junction match TRBD1. In nucleotide form, the sequence is TGTGCCAGCAGTACCCCCCGGACAGGGACCGGGGAGCTGTTTTTT. Its protein product is CASSTPRTGTGELFF.